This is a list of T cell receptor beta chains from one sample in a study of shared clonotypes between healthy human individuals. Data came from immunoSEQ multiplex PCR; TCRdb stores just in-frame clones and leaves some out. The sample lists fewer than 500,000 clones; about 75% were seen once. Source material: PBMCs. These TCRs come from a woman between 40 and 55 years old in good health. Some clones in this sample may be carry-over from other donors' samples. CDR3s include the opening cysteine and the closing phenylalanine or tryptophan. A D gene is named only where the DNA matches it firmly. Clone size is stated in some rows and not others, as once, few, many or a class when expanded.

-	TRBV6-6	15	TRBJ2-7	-	CASSSPSGGPYEQYF	TGTGCCAGCAGTTCACCTTCTGGGGGACCCTACGAGCAGTACTTC
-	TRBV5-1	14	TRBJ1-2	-	CASSSSTGIYGYTF	TGCGCCAGCAGTAGTTCAACAGGGATCTATGGCTACACCTTC
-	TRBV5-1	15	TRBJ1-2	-	CASSLDTGGQGGYTF	TGCGCCAGCAGCTTGGATACGGGGGGTCAAGGTGGCTACACCTTC
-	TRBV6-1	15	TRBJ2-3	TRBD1	CASRVPGQGTDTQYF	TGTGCCAGCAGAGTTCCGGGACAGGGCACAGATACGCAGTATTTT
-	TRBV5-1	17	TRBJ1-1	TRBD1	CASQDGNLQGRNTEAFF	TGCGCCAGTCAGGACGGGAATCTACAGGGGAGGAACACTGAAGCTTTCTTT
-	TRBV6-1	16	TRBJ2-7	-	CASSQGAGYSSYEQYF	TGTGCCAGCAGTCAAGGGGCAGGCTATAGCTCCTACGAGCAGTACTTC
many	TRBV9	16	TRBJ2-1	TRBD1	CASSVTTGQGWHEQFF	TGTGCCAGCAGCGTCACCACTGGACAGGGGTGGCATGAGCAGTTCTTC
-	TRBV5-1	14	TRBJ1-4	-	CASSRGELGEKLFF	TGCGCCAGCAGCCGCGGAGAGTTAGGTGAAAAACTGTTTTTT
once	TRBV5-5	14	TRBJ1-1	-	CASSHGGIHTEAFF	TGTGCCAGCAGCCATGGGGGGATCCACACTGAAGCTTTCTTT
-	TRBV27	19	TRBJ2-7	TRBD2	CASRRGLAGGPGAVYEQYF	TGTGCCAGCAGGCGGGGGCTAGCGGGAGGGCCGGGTGCAGTGTACGAGCAGTACTTC
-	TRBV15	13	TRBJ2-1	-	CATSRVGWDEQFF	TGTGCCACCAGCAGAGTCGGTTGGGATGAGCAGTTCTTC
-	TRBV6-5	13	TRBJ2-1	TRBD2	CASRVGRYNEQFF	TGTGCCAGCAGGGTCGGGAGGTACAATGAGCAGTTCTTC
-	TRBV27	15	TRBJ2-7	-	CASSLSRSISYEQYF	TGTGCCAGCAGTTTAAGTAGATCTATCTCCTACGAGCAGTACTTC
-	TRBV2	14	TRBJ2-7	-	CASSAGLHAYEQYF	TGTGCCAGCAGTGCGGGGTTGCACGCCTACGAGCAGTACTTC
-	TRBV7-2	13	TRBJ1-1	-	CASSLQGWTEAFF	TGTGCCAGCAGCTTACAGGGTTGGACTGAAGCTTTCTTT
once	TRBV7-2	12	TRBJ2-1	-	CASSPTKTNEFF	TGTGCCAGCAGCCCAACCAAGACTAACGAGTTCTTC
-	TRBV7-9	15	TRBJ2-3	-	CASSPERLNTDTQYF	TGTGCCAGCAGCCCTGAAAGACTTAACACAGATACGCAGTATTTT
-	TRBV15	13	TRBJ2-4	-	CATDRRGLDIQYF	TGTGCCACTGACCGGAGGGGGCTTGACATTCAGTACTTC
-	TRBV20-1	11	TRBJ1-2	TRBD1	CSARVGDRDTF	TGCAGTGCTAGAGTCGGGGACAGGGACACCTTC
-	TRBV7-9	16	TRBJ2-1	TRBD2	CASRLRAGGPYNEQFF	TGTGCCAGCAGGCTTCGGGCGGGAGGGCCCTACAATGAGCAGTTCTTC
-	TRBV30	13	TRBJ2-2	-	CAWQGHAAGELFF	TGTGCCTGGCAGGGACATGCCGCCGGGGAGCTGTTTTTT
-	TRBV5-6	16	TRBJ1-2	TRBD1	CASSLGAGRQGYGYTF	TGTGCCAGCAGCCTAGGCGCCGGTCGACAGGGGTATGGCTACACCTTC
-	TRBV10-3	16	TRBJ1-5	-	CAISESRQGLDQPQHF	TGTGCCATCAGTGAGTCCAGGCAGGGGCTCGATCAGCCCCAGCATTTT
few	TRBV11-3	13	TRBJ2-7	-	CASSLFRESEQYF	TGTGCCAGCAGTTTATTCAGGGAGAGCGAGCAGTACTTC
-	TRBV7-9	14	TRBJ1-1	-	CASSLSGRNTEAFF	TGTGCCAGCAGCTTGTCGGGGCGGAACACTGAAGCTTTCTTT
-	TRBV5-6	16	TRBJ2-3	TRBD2	CASSLASGRSTDTQYF	TGTGCCAGCAGCTTGGCCAGCGGGAGGAGCACAGATACGCAGTATTTT
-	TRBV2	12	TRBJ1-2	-	CASSEALLHSTF	TGTGCCAGCAGTGAAGCGCTTTTGCATAGCACCTTC
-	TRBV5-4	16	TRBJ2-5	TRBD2	CASSSAIAGARAEQYF	TGTGCCAGCAGCTCAGCAATAGCGGGAGCAAGGGCGGAGCAGTACTTC
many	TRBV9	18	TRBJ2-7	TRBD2	CASSVGLAGGHSSYEQYF	TGTGCCAGCAGCGTGGGACTAGCGGGAGGCCATTCCTCCTACGAGCAGTACTTC
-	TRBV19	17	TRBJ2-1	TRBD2	CASSVALAGGVNNEQFF	TGTGCCAGTAGTGTCGCATTAGCGGGAGGGGTCAACAATGAGCAGTTCTTC
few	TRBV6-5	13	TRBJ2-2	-	CASSYVLTGELFF	TGTGCCAGCAGTTACGTCCTAACCGGGGAGCTGTTTTTT
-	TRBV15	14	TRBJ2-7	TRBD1	CAAGPAIGQGEQYF	TGTGCCGCCGGACCCGCAATCGGACAGGGTGAGCAGTACTTC
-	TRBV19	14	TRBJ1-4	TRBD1	CASSLGTVNEKLFF	TGTGCCAGTAGCTTGGGGACAGTTAATGAAAAACTGTTTTTT
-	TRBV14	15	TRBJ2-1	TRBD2	CASSQIAGVVNEQFF	TGTGCCAGCAGCCAGATAGCGGGAGTTGTGAATGAGCAGTTCTTC
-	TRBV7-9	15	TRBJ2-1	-	CASSLVSDAYNEQFF	TGTGCCAGCAGCTTAGTTTCAGATGCCTACAATGAGCAGTTCTTC
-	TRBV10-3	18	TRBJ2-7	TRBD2	CAISRSQNQLAGGPGQYF	TGTGCCATCAGTCGCTCTCAAAATCAACTAGCGGGAGGACCTGGGCAGTACTTC
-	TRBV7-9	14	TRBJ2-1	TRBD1	CASSPTGYYNEQFF	TGTGCCAGCAGCCCGACAGGGTATTACAATGAGCAGTTCTTC
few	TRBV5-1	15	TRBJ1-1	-	CASSLVGSSGTEAFF	TGCGCCAGCAGCTTGGTGGGATCGAGTGGCACTGAAGCTTTCTTT
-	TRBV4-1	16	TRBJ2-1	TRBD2	CASSPSQAGVSNEQFF	TGCGCCAGCAGCCCGTCCCAGGCGGGAGTATCAAATGAGCAGTTCTTC
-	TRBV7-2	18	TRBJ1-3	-	CASSLEGGGFFAGNTIYF	TGTGCCAGCAGCTTAGAAGGGGGAGGGTTCTTTGCTGGAAACACCATATATTTT
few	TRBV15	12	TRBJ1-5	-	CATSRDHQPQHF	TGTGCCACCAGCAGAGACCATCAGCCCCAGCATTTT
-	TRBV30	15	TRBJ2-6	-	CAWMKRGAGANVLTF	TGTGCCTGGATGAAGAGGGGAGCTGGGGCCAACGTCCTGACTTTC
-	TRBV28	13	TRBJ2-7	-	CASSEGLTYEQYF	TGTGCCAGCAGTGAGGGACTCACCTACGAGCAGTACTTC
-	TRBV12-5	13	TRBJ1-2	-	CASGSTGIYGYTF	TGTGCTAGTGGATCTACAGGGATCTATGGCTACACCTTC
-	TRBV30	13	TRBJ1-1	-	CAWNHRENTGAFF	TGTGCCTGGAATCACAGGGAGAACACTGGAGCTTTCTTT
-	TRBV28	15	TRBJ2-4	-	CASSLSSGGLNIQYF	TGTGCCAGCAGTTTATCTTCTGGGGGGTTGAACATTCAGTACTTC
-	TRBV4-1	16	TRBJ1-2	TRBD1	CASNQPGTGVNYGYTF	TGCGCCAGCAACCAACCCGGGACAGGGGTCAACTATGGCTACACCTTC
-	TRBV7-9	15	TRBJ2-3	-	CASSLARGSTDTQYF	TGTGCCAGCAGCTTAGCCAGAGGTAGCACAGATACGCAGTATTTT
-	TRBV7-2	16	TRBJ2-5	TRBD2	CASSRGSGTYQETQYF	TGTGCCAGCAGCCGCGGGAGTGGGACGTACCAAGAGACCCAGTACTTC
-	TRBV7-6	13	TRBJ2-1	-	CASSPRDYNEQFF	TGTGCCAGCAGCCCCCGGGACTACAATGAGCAGTTCTTC
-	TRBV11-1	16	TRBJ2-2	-	CASSLARPENTGELFF	TGTGCCAGCAGCTTAGCGAGGCCAGAGAACACCGGGGAGCTGTTTTTT
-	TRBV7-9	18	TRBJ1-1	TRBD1	CASSSRGRGRGKGTEAFF	TGTGCCAGCAGCTCAAGAGGCAGGGGGAGGGGTAAGGGGACTGAAGCTTTCTTT
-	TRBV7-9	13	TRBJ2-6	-	CASSASGANVLTF	TGTGCCAGCAGTGCGTCTGGGGCCAACGTCCTGACTTTC
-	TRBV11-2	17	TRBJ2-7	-	CASSLDLGWGESPEQYF	TGTGCCAGCAGCTTAGATCTAGGGTGGGGGGAGAGCCCCGAGCAGTACTTC
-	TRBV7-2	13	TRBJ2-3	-	CASSFGSTDTQYF	TGTGCCAGCAGCTTTGGCTCAACAGATACGCAGTATTTT